This TCR beta chain was found in a study of shared clonotypes between healthy human individuals (dated by TCRdb to about 2020). About the full investigation: A couple of women and three men aged 18 to 49 years were included in the cohort. To estimate repertoire size and how much clonotypes are shared between individuals, the study performed deep sequencing of blood TCR repertoires from 4 to 6 healthy adults. Leukapheresis yielded between about 0.85 and 10 billion PBMCs per donor. To increase sequencing depth and limit assay-specific biases, TCR repertoire library preparation and sequencing were carried out by different laboratories using diverse techniques. For each donor, three plates each were used for CD4 naive and CD4 memory, two plates were used for CD8 naive, and one plate was used for CD8 memory.

In regard to this clone: Its antigen is currently not known. No per-base quality is available; no much larger clone lies one base away. The sample holds other DNA sequences that translate to the same CDR3.

For the CD8 naive samples, CD45RO-negative cells were positively selected for CCR7, yielding a CD45RA+CCR7+ population from which TemRA cells were excluded. Donors were healthy HIV-negative adults with no recently reported acute infections or vaccinations. All donors were Caucasian adults living in Nashville, Tennessee, USA. Blood was obtained by leukapheresis, after which PBMCs were separated by Ficoll-Histopaque density gradient centrifugation and cryopreserved in liquid nitrogen vapor phase. Analytical flow cytometry was used to check the purity and quantity of every magnetically sorted T cell population. Genomic DNA was isolated from each sorted fraction and quantified by UV absorbance on a Nanodrop 2000c. Using the deep immunoSEQ assay, multiplex PCR amplified TCR CDR3 regions from genomic DNA. Extracted genomic DNA from each cell subset was spread evenly across all wells of several immunoSEQ 96-well plates, with each plate serving as a replicate. For sorted subsets, about 200 ng genomic DNA, equal to tens of thousands of T cell genomes, was loaded into each replicate PCR. The purified libraries were quantified using a Qubit 3.0 fluorometer, sized with a Bioanalyzer 2100, and then quantified again using the KAPA Library Quantification kit. A separate single-read 150-cycle Illumina NextSeq 550 flow cell was used to sequence each immunoSEQ 96-well plate. The study's processing was this. Because only junctional sequences without quality scores were contained in the immunoSEQ output, filtering matching that applied to full-length reads could not be performed. Sequences were annotated with PyIR, a Python wrapper for IgBLAST v1.9, and V/J genes and CDR3 were assigned using IMGT germline references. Reads were removed for weak V/J assignments (E-value above 1e-6), missing CDR3, stop codons, out-of-frame junctions, or ambiguous translated residues. V3J clonotypes were defined as sequences sharing the same inferred V gene, J gene, and CDR3 amino acid sequence. The percentage overlap between two repertoires was calculated by dividing the number of shared unique clonotypes by the size of the smaller repertoire. Three approaches were used to assess repertoire richness: RTK rarefaction, the Chao1 estimator, and Recon v2.1 estimates of unobserved clonotypes. Generation probabilities were computed with OLGA for all TCRbeta clonotypes obtained by the gDNA method from several donors. TCRdb holds this immuneACCESS table with in-frame rearrangements only. Some clones are missing; in checked studies, unresolved V genes explain under half, and the rest has no known cause. V and J calls and clone size are copied from that table; D and trimming were computed from the DNA. Recorded for this sample are 750,000 to 1,000,000 clones; 90% to 95% of them occurred a single time. The ten largest clones capture around 24% of the sample.

Study-level results and caveats: Incomplete sequencing was indicated by rarefaction of sorted-subset datasets, despite the large sequencing depth. Sampling was limited to blood, and TCR repertoires in tissue likely differ from TCR repertoires in blood. Based on pairwise subsampling, the degree of clonotype sharing among donors was expected to be affected by sequencing depth. Sharing across a few donors was observed for about 5% of naive CD4, 3.5% of naive CD8, over 2% of memory CD4, and less than 0.45% of memory CD8 clonotypes. Clonotypes shared by all four sorted-subset donors showed higher generation probabilities than non-shared clonotypes. The genetic and exposure-history diversity represented was limited by the small number of donors. Larger estimated clonotype richness was generally found for naive subsets than for memory subsets.

Sequenced material: naive CD8+ T cells sorted from blood. This sample's cell subset or site label indicates: CD45RA+CCR7+. The source is a man under 40 in good health.

The CDR3 loop reads CASSSQGNEQFF. The bases are TGTGCCAGCAGCTCACAGGGAAATGAGCAGTTCTTC. The chain is encoded by TRBV7-9 joined to TRBJ2-1; the D gene is possibly TRBD1, with 6 bases matching. There are 12 amino acids in the CDR3, from cysteine to phenylalanine inclusive. Only the CDR3 part of the read is kept: 36 bases, read in frame from the first base. V is clipped by 4 bases and J by 7 bases, and the sequence between their germline boundaries is 8 bases long. The germline V gene (reference sequence) provides CDR1 SEHNR and CDR2 FQNEAQ.